The entry below gives a single T cell receptor (beta chain) sequence along with its context. The clone's antigen remains unknown. There are no base qualities to consult, and no much larger clone falls within one base. The goal of deep resolution MiSeq sequencing was a depth between 1 in 1 million and 1 in 200,000 T cells, and coverage averaged 10x per clonotype. The immunoSEQ hsTCRB Kit was used to generate the TCR beta libraries. In the paper's pipeline: The data were analyzed with ImmunoSEQ Analyzer and ImmunoSEQ Data Assistant, and V, D and J gene assignments followed IMGT definitions. Clonality, which ranges from 0 to 1, was calculated as one minus the normalized Shannon entropy of productive rearrangement frequencies. Public clonotype analysis was restricted to overrepresented clonotypes comprising at least 0.05% of each patient's repertoire. About a dozen repertoires from age-matched healthy donors, obtained from immuneACCESS, served as clonality controls. Sourced from immuneACCESS, this table was stored by TCRdb with only in-frame sequences that have V and J called. A share of the clones is absent; for the studies checked, an unresolved V gene accounts for under half, and the remainder has no known explanation. Clone size and V and J calls were adopted from that table, with D and trimming inferred from the DNA. The sample has over 150,000 clones on record, over 65% of them singletons. The ten largest make up over 2% of the sample.

This specimen's time point label, per the study, means: 12 months on ibrutinib. For TCR beta library preparation, 1.5 to 2 micrograms of genomic DNA were extracted from the cryopreserved PBMCs. Longitudinal blood samples from CLL patients on ibrutinib monotherapy were analyzed using high-throughput TCR beta sequencing. Patients were enrolled in a phase 2 open-label single-center ibrutinib monotherapy trial. CDR1 and CDR2, looked up from the germline V gene, are MDHEN and SYDVKM. The CDR3 holds 13 amino acids from the cysteine to the phenylalanine. The kept DNA is CDR3 alone, 39 bases in frame from the first base. Trimming at the junction amounts to 4 bases on V and 8 bases on J, and the germline ends lie 14 bases apart. These data are taken from a study of cytotoxic CD8 clonotypes in ibrutinib-treated CLL listed by TCRdb under 2021. With respect to the entire study: The cohort included around 16 treatment-naive and ten to eleven relapsed/refractory patients; approximately 17 were IGHV unmutated. Samples at response were collected after a median of roughly twelve months of treatment, with a range of roughly 6 to 40 months. Responses were partial in 24 patients and complete in 2; after median around 72 months follow-up, roughly 15 stayed in remission and around 12 progressed. Of the 80 to 95 participants in the trial, approximately 25 had longitudinal samples available. Every remission and progressive disease sample was obtained while ibrutinib was still being received by the patients. An average of roughly 270,000 productive templates and approximately 91,000 productive rearrangements was obtained per sample. Cryopreserved peripheral blood mononuclear cells were obtained prior to treatment, at the time of response, and at either disease progression or sustained remission.

On the study overall, not on this receptor specifically: Baseline clonality was found to be higher than that of age-matched healthy donors and was strongly correlated with circulating CD8+ T-cell counts. Sampling times were not matched between patients in sustained remission and patients whose disease was progressing, and lymph node repertoires were not examined. At ibrutinib response clonality went up, during sustained remission it held steady, and at progression it dropped back toward baseline. Public clonotypes were rare and either shrank or stayed stable during treatment, and the rise in clonality at ibrutinib response reflected expansion of private clonotypes.

Here the chain combines TRBV28 and TRBJ1-2; tentative D gene TRBD1, with 6 bases matching. The TCR was taken from a human donor with chronic lymphocytic leukemia. This specimen consisted of PBMCs, obtained after 12 months of ibrutinib treatment. The DNA is as follows: TGTGCCAGCAGTTCGGGGGGCGCGAGGGGCTACACCTTC. Translated, it gives CASSSGGARGYTF.